This entry features one T cell receptor beta chain sequence. What antigen it recognizes has not been identified. No much larger clone exists at a distance of one base, and base qualities are not known. The sample belongs to a study of shared clonotypes between healthy human individuals (dated by TCRdb to about 2020). Broadly, across the study: The cohort included a few men and a couple of women between 18 and 49 years of age. For each donor, CD4 naive and CD4 memory were each given three plates, CD8 naive was given two plates, and CD8 memory was given one plate. To estimate repertoire size and how much clonotype sharing occurs between individuals, the study deeply sequenced the blood TCR repertoires of five or six healthy adults. To increase sequencing depth and limit assay-specific biases, TCR repertoire library preparation and sequencing were carried out by different laboratories using diverse techniques. Each donor's leukapheresis produced roughly between about 0.9 and 9.5 billion PBMCs.

CD8 naive samples were CD45RO-negative cells positively selected for CCR7, giving a CD45RA+CCR7+ population that excluded TemRA cells. The donors were healthy, HIV-negative adults who had no recently reported acute infections or vaccinations. Every donor was a Caucasian adult living in Nashville, Tennessee, USA. Blood was obtained by leukapheresis, after which PBMCs were separated by Ficoll-Histopaque density gradient centrifugation and cryopreserved in liquid nitrogen vapor phase. Analytical flow cytometry was used to check the purity and quantity of every magnetically sorted T cell population. From each sorted fraction, genomic DNA was isolated and quantified by UV absorbance on a Nanodrop 2000c. Using the deep immunoSEQ assay, multiplex PCR amplified TCR CDR3 regions from genomic DNA. Extracted genomic DNA from each cell subset was spread evenly across all wells of several immunoSEQ 96-well plates, with each plate serving as a replicate. For sorted subsets, approximately 210 ng of genomic DNA, equivalent to around 30,000 T cell genomes, went into each replicate PCR. Purified libraries were quantified with a Qubit 3.0 fluorometer, sized on a Bioanalyzer 2100, and re-quantified with the KAPA Library Quantification kit. Every immunoSEQ 96-well plate was sequenced on a dedicated single-read 150-cycle Illumina NextSeq 550 flow cell. Regarding the original processing steps: Because only junctional sequences without quality scores were contained in the immunoSEQ output, filtering matching that applied to full-length reads could not be performed. Sequences were annotated with PyIR, a Python wrapper for IgBLAST v1.9, and V/J genes and CDR3 were assigned using IMGT germline references. Reads were removed for weak V/J assignments (E-value above 1e-6), missing CDR3, stop codons, out-of-frame junctions, or ambiguous translated residues. V3J clonotypes were defined by identical inferred V gene, J gene, and CDR3 amino acid sequence. Percentage overlap between repertoires was computed as shared unique clonotypes divided by the size of the smaller repertoire. Repertoire richness was assessed with RTK rarefaction, the Chao1 estimator, and Recon v2.1 estimates of unobserved clonotypes. OLGA was used to compute generation probabilities for all TCRbeta clonotypes that the gDNA method yielded from a few donors. TCRdb provides this immuneACCESS table in a form limited to in-frame rearrangements. Some clones are lacking; in checked studies, under half of them reflect an unresolved V gene, and why the rest are absent is not known. V and J calls and clone size are those listed in that table; D and trimming were worked out from the DNA. The sample contains some 2,100,000 clones, just over 90% of them found a single time. The ten most abundant clones make up 1.5% to 2% of the sample.

The study at large found these results: Across four donors, approximately 5% of naive CD4, roughly 3.8% of naive CD8, about 2.3% of memory CD4, and 0.4% of memory CD8 clonotypes were shared. Naive subsets generally had larger estimated clonotype richness than memory subsets did. The small number of donors limited the genetic and exposure-history diversity represented. Sampling was restricted to blood, and TCR repertoires in tissue are likely to differ from TCR repertoires in blood. Compared with non-shared clonotypes, clonotypes shared by all four sorted-subset donors had higher generation probabilities. Incomplete sequencing was indicated by rarefaction of sorted-subset datasets, despite the large sequencing depth. Pairwise subsampling indicated that sequencing depth was expected to affect the degree of clonotype sharing among donors.

Via the germline V gene, CDR1 is SGDLS and CDR2 YYNGEE. Taken from cysteine to phenylalanine, the CDR3 has 16 residues. Only the CDR3 portion is preserved as DNA: 48 bases, with reading frame beginning at the first base. For this chain, trimming is 0 bases at the V end and 2 bases at the J end, and the number of junction bases without a gene match is 5. The rearrangement joined TRBV9 to TRBJ2-5; 9 of the junction bases match TRBD1. The sequencing input was naive CD8+ T cells from PBMCs. The cell subset or site label of this sample denotes: CD45RA+CCR7+. This receptor was identified in a man younger than 35 in good health. Some clones in this sample may be carry-over from other donors' samples. The bases are TGTGCCAGCAGCGTAGCAGGGACAGGGCGTCAAGAGACCCAGTACTTC. Translated, it reads CASSVAGTGRQETQYF.